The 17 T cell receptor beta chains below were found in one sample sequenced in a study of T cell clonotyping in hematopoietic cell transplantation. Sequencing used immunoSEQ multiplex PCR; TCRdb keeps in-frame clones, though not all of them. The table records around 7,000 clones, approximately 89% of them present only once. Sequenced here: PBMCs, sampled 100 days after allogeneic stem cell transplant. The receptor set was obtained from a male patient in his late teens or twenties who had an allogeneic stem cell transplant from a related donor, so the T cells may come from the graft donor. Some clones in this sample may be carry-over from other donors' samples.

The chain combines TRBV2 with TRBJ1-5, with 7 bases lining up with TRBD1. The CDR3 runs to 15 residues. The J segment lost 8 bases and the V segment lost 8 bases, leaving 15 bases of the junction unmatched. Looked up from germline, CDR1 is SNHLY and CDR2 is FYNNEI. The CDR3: CASAGGQLGNKPQHF. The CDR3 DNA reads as TGTGCCAGCGCCGGGGGACAGCTTGGGAATAAGCCCCAGCATTTT.

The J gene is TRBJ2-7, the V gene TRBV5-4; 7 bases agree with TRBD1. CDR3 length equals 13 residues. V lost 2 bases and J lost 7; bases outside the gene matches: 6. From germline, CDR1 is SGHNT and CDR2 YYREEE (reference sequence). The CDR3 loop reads CASSLGDRAEQYV. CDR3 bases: TGTGCCAGCAGCTTAGGTGACAGGGCGGAGCAGTACGTC.

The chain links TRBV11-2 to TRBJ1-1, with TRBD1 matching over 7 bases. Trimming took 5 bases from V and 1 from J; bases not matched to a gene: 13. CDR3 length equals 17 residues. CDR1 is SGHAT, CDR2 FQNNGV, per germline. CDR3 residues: CASSPKYGTERNTEAFF. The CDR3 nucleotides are TGTGCCAGCAGCCCGAAATACGGGACAGAGAGGAACACTGAAGCTTTCTTT.

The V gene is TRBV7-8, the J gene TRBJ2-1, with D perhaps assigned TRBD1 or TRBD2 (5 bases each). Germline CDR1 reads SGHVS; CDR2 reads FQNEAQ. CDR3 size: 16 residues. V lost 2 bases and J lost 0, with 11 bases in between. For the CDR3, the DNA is TGTGCCAGCAGCTTACGGTGGGGGAGCTCCTACAATGAGCAGTTCTTC. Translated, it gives CASSLRWGSSYNEQFF. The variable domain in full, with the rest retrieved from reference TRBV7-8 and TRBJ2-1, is GAGVSQSPRYKVAKRGQDVALRCDPISGHVSLFWYQQALGQGPEFLTYFQNEAQLDKSGLPSDRFFAERPEGSVSTLKIQRTQQEDSAVYLCASSLRWGSSYNEQFFGPGTRLTVL.

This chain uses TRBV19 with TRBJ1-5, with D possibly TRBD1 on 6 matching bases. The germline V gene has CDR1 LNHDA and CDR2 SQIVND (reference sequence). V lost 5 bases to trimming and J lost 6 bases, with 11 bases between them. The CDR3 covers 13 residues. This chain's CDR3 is CASSLDRRQPQHF. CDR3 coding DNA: TGTGCCAGTAGTCTTGACAGGCGTCAGCCCCAGCATTTT.

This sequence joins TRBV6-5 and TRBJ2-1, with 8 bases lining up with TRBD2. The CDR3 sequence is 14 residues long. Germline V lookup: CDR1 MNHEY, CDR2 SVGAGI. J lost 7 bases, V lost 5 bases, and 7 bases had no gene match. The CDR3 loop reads CASSPGLETNEQFF. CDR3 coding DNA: TGTGCCAGCAGTCCGGGACTAGAAACGAATGAGCAGTTCTTC.

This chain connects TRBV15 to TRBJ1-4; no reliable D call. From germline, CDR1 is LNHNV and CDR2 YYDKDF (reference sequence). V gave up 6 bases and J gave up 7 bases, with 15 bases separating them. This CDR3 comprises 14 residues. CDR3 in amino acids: CATREGGGSEKLFF. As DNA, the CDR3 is TGTGCCACCAGGGAAGGAGGCGGAAGTGAAAAACTGTTTTTT.

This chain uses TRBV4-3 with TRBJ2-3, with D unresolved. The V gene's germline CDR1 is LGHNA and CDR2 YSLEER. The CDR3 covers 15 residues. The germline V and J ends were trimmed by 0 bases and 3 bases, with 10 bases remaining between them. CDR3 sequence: CASSQDRIRTDTQYF. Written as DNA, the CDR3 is TGCGCCAGCAGCCAAGATAGAATTAGAACAGATACGCAGTATTTT.

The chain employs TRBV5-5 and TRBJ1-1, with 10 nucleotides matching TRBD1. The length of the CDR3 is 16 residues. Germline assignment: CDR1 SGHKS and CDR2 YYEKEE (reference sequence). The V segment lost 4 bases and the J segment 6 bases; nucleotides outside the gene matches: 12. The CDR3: CASSEGTGVLIAEAFF. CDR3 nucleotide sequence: TGTGCCAGCAGCGAAGGGACAGGGGTCTTGATCGCTGAAGCTTTCTTT.

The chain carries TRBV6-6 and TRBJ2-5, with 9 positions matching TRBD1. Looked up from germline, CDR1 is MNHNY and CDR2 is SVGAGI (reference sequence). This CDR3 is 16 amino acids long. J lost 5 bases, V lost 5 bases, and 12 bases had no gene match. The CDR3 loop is CASSPRDRVGMETQYF. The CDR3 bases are TGTGCCAGCAGTCCGAGGGACAGGGTGGGGATGGAGACCCAGTACTTC.

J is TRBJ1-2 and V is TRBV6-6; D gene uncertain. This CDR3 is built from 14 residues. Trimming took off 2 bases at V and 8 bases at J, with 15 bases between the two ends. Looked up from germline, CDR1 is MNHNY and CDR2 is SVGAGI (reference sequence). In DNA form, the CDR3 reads TGTGCCAGCAGTTACCCCCGAGAGGGCGCGGGCTACACCTTC. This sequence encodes CASSYPREGAGYTF.

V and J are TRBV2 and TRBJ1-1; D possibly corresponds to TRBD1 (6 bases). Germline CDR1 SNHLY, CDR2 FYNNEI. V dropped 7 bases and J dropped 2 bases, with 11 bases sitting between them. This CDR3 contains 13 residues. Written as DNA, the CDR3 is TGTGCCAGCAAGTGGGGGCCTAACACTGAAGCTTTCTTT. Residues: CASKWGPNTEAFF.

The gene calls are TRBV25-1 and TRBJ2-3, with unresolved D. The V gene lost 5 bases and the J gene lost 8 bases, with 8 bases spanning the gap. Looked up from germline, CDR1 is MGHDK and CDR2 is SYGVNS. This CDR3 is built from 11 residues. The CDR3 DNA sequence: TGTGCCAGCAGTATACGGACTACGCAGTATTTT. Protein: CASSIRTTQYF.

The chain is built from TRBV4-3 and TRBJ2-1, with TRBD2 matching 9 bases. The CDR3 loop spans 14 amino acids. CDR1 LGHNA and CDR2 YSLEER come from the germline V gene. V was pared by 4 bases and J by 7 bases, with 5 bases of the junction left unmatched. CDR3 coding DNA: TGCGCCAGCAGCCCCAGGGCGGGAGGGAATGAGCAGTTCTTC. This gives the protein CASSPRAGGNEQFF.

CDR3 nucleotides: TGCGCCAGCAGCTTGACCAGGGTAGGAATCGAGGCTGAAGCTTTCTTT. It encodes CASSLTRVGIEAEAFF. The V and J genes are TRBV5-1 and TRBJ1-1; a possible D gene is TRBD1 (5 bases). V lost 1 base to trimming and J lost 6 bases, with 19 bases between them. CDR1 is SGHRS, CDR2 YFSETQ, per germline. This CDR3 spans 16 amino acids.

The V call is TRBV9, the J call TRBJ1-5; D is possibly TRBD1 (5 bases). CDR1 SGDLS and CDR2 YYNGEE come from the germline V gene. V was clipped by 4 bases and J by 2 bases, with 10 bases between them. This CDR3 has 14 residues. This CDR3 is CASSMGLRNQPQHF. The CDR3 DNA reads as TGTGCCAGCAGCATGGGACTCCGCAATCAGCCCCAGCATTTT. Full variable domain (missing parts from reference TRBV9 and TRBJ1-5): DSGVTQTPKHLITATGQRVTLRCSPRSGDLSVYWYQQSLDQGLQFLIQYYNGEERAKGNILERFSAQQFPDLHSELNLSSLELGDSALYFCASSMGLRNQPQHFGDGTRLSIL.

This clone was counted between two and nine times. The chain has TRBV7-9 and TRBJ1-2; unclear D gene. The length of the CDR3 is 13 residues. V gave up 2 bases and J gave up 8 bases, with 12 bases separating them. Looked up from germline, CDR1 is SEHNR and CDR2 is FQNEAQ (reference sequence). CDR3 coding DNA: TGTGCCAGCAGCTTAAGGACGAGTGGGGGCTACACCTTC. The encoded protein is CASSLRTSGGYTF.